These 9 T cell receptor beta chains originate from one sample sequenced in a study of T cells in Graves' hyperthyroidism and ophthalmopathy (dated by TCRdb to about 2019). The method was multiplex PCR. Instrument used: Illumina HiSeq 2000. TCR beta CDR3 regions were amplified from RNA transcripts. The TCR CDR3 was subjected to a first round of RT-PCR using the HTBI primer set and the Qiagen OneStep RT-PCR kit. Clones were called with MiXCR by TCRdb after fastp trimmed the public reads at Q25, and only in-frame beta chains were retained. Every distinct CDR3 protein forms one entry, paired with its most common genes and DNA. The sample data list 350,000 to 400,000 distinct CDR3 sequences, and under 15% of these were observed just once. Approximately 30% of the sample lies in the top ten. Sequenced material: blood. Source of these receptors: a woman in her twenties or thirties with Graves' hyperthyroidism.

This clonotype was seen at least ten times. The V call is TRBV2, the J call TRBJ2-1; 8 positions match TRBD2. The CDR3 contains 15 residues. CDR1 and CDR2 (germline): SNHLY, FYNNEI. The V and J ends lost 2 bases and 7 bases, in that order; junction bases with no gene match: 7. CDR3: CASSELGTRINEQFF. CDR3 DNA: TGTGCCAGCAGTGAATTGGGGACTAGGATTAATGAGCAGTTCTTC.

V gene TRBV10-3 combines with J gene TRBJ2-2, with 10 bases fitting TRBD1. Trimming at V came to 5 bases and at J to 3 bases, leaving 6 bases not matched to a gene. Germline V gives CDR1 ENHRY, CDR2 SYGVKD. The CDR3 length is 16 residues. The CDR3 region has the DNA TGTGCCATCAGTCGGGACAGGGGACGGGACACCGGGGAGCTGTTTTTT. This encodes CAISRDRGRDTGELFF.

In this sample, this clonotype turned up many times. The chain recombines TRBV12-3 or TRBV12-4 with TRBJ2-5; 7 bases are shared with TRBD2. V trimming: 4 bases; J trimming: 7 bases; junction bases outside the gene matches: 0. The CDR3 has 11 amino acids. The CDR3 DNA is TGTGCCAGCAGTTGGGAGGGGACCCAGTACTTC. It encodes CASSWEGTQYF.

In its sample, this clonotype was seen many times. In DNA, the CDR3 is TGCAGCGTTGATGGATACTTGACAGGACAAGAGACCCAGTACTTC. Translating gives CSVDGYLTGQETQYF. This chain joins TRBV29-1 and TRBJ2-5, with D possibly TRBD1 on 6 matching bases. The ends were cut back, 3 bases at V and 2 bases at J, with 16 bases in the middle. The CDR3 contains 15 residues. Looked up from germline, CDR1 is SQVTM and CDR2 is ANQGSEA.

CDR3 nucleotide sequence: TGTGCCAGCAGCTTGGGGACAGGGGTCGAGAACACCGGGGAGCTGTTTTTT. The encoded protein is CASSLGTGVENTGELFF. The chain combines TRBV5-5 with TRBJ2-2; 9 bases match TRBD1. Looked up from germline, CDR1 is SGHKS and CDR2 is YYEKEE (reference sequence). V shed 0 bases, J shed 1 base, and the junction held 4 bases outside the gene matches. The CDR3 covers 17 residues.

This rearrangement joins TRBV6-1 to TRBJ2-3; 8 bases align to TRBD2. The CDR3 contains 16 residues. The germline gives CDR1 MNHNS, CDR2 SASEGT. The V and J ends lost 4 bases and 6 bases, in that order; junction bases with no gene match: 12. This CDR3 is CASSVLLAEGRDTQYF. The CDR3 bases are TGTGCCAGCAGTGTCTTACTAGCGGAAGGGAGGGATACGCAGTATTTT.

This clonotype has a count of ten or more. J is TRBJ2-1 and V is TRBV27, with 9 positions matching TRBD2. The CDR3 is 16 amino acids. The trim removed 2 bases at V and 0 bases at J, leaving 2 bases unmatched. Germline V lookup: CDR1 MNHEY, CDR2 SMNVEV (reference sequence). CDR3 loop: CASSLNSGSSYNEQFF. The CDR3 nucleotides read TGTGCCAGCAGTTTAAATAGCGGGAGCTCCTACAATGAGCAGTTCTTC.

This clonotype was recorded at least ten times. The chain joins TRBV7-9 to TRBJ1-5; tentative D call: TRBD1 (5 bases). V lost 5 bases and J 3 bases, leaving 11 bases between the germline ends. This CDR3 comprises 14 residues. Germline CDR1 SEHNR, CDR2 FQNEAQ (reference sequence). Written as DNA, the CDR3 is TGTGCCAGCAGCACCGACAGTTCCAATCAGCCCCAGCATTTT. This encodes CASSTDSSNQPQHF.

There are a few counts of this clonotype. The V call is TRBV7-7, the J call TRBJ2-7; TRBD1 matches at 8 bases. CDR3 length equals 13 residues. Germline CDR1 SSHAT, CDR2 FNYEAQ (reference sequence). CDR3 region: CASGQGRGLEQYF. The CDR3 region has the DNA TGTGCTAGCGGACAGGGAAGGGGTCTCGAGCAGTACTTC.